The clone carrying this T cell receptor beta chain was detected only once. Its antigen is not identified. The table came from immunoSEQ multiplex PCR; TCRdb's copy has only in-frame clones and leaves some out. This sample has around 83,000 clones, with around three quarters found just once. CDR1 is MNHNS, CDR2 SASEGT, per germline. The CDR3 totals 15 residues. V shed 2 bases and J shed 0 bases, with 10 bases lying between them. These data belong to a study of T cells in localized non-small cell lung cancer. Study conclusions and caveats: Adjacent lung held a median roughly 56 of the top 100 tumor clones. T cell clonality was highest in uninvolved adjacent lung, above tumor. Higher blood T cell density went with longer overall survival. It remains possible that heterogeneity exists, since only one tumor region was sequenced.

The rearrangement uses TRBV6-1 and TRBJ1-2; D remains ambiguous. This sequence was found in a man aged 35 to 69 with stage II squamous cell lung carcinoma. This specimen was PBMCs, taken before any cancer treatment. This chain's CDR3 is CASSELRSSNYGYTF. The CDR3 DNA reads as TGTGCCAGCAGTGAACTCCGGTCATCTAACTATGGCTACACCTTC.